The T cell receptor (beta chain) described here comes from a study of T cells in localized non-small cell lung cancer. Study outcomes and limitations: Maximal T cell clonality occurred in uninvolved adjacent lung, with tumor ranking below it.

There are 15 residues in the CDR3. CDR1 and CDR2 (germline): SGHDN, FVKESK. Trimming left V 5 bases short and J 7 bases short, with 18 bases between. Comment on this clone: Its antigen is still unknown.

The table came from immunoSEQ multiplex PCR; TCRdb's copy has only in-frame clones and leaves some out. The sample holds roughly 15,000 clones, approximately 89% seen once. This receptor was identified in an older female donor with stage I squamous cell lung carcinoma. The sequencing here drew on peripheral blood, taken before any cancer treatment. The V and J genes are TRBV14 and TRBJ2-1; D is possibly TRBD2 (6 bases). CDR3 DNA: TGTGCCAGCAGCTCGGGACTCCGCTTGGGGAATGAGCAGTTCTTC. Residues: CASSSGLRLGNEQFF.